This T cell receptor (beta chain) appears in the sequencing data of a study of tumor and adjacent non-tumor tissue in lung cancer (dated by TCRdb to the late 2010s). Regarding the study in general: Patients with adenocarcinoma (approximately 12), squamous cell carcinoma (2) and small cell lung cancer (1) were included in the cohort. Using bulk TCRbeta repertoires from some 15 lung cancer patients, the study set lung tumor tissue side by side with matched distant non-tumor lung tissue. Sequencing produced approximately 130 million productive TCRbeta reads in total, an average of about 4.17 million reads per sample. Around 30 paired specimens, one tumor and one normal lung sample per patient, were profiled by TCRbeta CDR3 sequencing. Ages among the roughly 15 patients ranged from roughly 30 to 85 years, there were around ten men and 5 women, and disease was at TNM stage I to III. Findings and caveats that apply to the study as a whole: Significantly higher TCR diversity was found in younger patients, and higher tumor TCR diversity was associated with shorter overall and disease-free survival. Neither the sequencing platform nor unique molecular identifiers are named or mentioned anywhere in the methods. Only about 15 patients were in the cohort, and the authors stated that larger samples and more detailed clinical data are needed. Peripheral blood was not sequenced, so blood TCRbeta repertoires in these lung cancer patients were not examined. The top 100 clones accounted for a significantly larger cumulative portion of the repertoire in normal lung than in tumor tissue. Tumor tissue showed significantly greater TCR diversity (inverse Simpson) than normal lung tissue (about 400 vs 180, P = 0.0075, Mann-Whitney U test).

RNA was extracted from bulk unsorted tissue and checked for quality with a NanoDrop ND-1000 and an Agilent 2100. The donors were newly diagnosed lung cancer patients admitted for thoracic surgery in China from August to November 2014 who had not received prior chemotherapy. Anyone who had undergone radiotherapy or chemotherapy before, or who had another cancer at the same time, was left out of the study. Pieces of surgical tissue measuring roughly 1-2.2 cm3 were kept in RNAlater solution and held at -80 degrees C until needed. The library was prepared using multiplex PCR. Sequenced on an Illumina HiSeq 2500. TCRbeta libraries were constructed through three rounds of nested PCR with primers (Table S4) according to protocols modified from ARM-PCR. PCR products of 200-500 bp were gel-excised and purified with the QIAquick gel extraction kit before sequencing. Per the authors' processing: Trimmomatic was used to clean the reads, FLASH merged the cleaned reads into complete CDR3 sequences, and MiTCR assigned the sequences to V(D)J germline segments. Clonal diversity was calculated as the inverse Simpson's index using VDJtools. In-frame sequences lacking a premature stop codon were counted as productive reads. TCRdb passed the public sequencing reads through fastp at Q25 and MiXCR, retaining productive beta sequences. Identical CDR3 protein sequences are pooled into one entry, listed with their most common genes and DNA. The V and J calls follow TCRdb's processing rather than the paper's. This sample gives 200,000 to 250,000 distinct CDR3 sequences in total; around 71% of them show up just once. The ten largest make up approximately 26% of the sample.

The CDR3 runs 16 amino acids, cysteine and phenylalanine included. Kept here is only the CDR3 DNA, which spans 48 bases and is read in frame from base 1. Concerning this clonotype: The clone's antigen remains unknown. Base qualities are missing; no much larger clone stands one base away.

This clonotype originated in a man aged 55-75 years with non-small cell lung cancer. The V and J genes are TRBV21-1 and TRBJ2-1. TRBV21-1 is assigned pseudogene status. The sample comprised lung tumor tissue. The DNA sequence is given as TGTGCCGGTAGCAAAGTGGATTTCCTCTCCTATAATGAGCAGTTCTTC. This sequence encodes CAGSKVDFLSYNEQFF.